These 15 T cell receptor beta chains were sequenced from one sample in a study of blood T cell repertoires in COVID-19. Generated by immunoSEQ multiplex PCR, the TCRdb table keeps only in-frame clones and is missing some. The table includes over 75,000 clones, roughly 90% detected once. The specimen sequenced was peripheral blood. Receptors were obtained from a human donor with active COVID-19. The donor label of this sample is uncertain.

This rearrangement joins TRBV14 to TRBJ2-7, with D possibly being TRBD2 (6 bases). With 1 base removed from V and 5 bases from J, the gap between germline ends came to 9 bases. This CDR3 spans 13 amino acids. Germline CDR1 is SGHDN and CDR2 is FVKESK. The CDR3 protein is CASSQVEGNEQYF. The CDR3 coding sequence is TGTGCCAGCAGCCAAGTGGAGGGGAACGAGCAGTACTTC.

The V call is TRBV19, the J call TRBJ1-1, with TRBD1 as a possible D gene (5 bases). The CDR3 runs to 13 residues. Germline CDR1 and CDR2: LNHDA and SQIVND (reference sequence). Trimming left V 6 bases short and J 3 bases short, with 11 bases between. As DNA, the CDR3 is TGTGCCAGTAGCGACAGTACGTACACTGAAGCTTTCTTT. Protein sequence: CASSDSTYTEAFF.

The chain has TRBV9 and TRBJ1-4; D gene unclear. With 1 base removed from V and 0 bases from J, the gap between germline ends came to 7 bases. The CDR3 runs to 15 residues. The germline V gene has CDR1 SGDLS and CDR2 YYNGEE. DNA for the CDR3: TGTGCCAGCAGCGTAAGAGGGTCAACTAATGAAAAACTGTTTTTT. It translates to CASSVRGSTNEKLFF.

This chain joins TRBV20-1 and TRBJ2-3, with 7 bases matching TRBD1. In germline, CDR1 is DFQATT, CDR2 SNEGSKA (reference sequence). The CDR3 totals 14 residues. Trimming cost V 3 bases and J 2 bases; bases outside gene matches: 5. CDR3 bases: TGCAGTGCTAGTCAGGGGGAATTCACAGATACGCAGTATTTT. Protein product: CSASQGEFTDTQYF.

The chain has TRBV20-1 and TRBJ2-6; 11 bases are a match to TRBD1. Germline V gene data show CDR1 as DFQATT and CDR2 as SNEGSKA (reference sequence). Trimming took 3 bases from V and 1 from J; bases not matched to a gene: 17. CDR3 size: 21 residues. CDR3 sequence (DNA): TGCAGTGCTAGTAACCCGGACAGGGGGCTTCTGGGGACGTCTGGGGCCAACGTCCTGACTTTC. Its protein is CSASNPDRGLLGTSGANVLTF.

The rearrangement uses TRBV6-5 and TRBJ1-5, with 7 bases that match TRBD1. The V gene's germline CDR1 is MNHEY and CDR2 SVGAGI. V shed 5 bases, J shed 3 bases, and the junction held 4 bases outside the gene matches. The CDR3 contains 14 residues. CDR3 sequence: CASSPGTVNQPQHF. CDR3 bases: TGTGCCAGCAGTCCCGGGACAGTCAATCAGCCCCAGCATTTT.

The rearrangement joins TRBV6-5 to TRBJ2-3; D gene ambiguous. V was shortened by 7 bases and J by 0 bases, with 11 bases between the two germline ends. This CDR3 region has 14 residues. Germline lookup yields CDR1 MNHEY and CDR2 SVGAGI. The CDR3 sequence: CASTNITSTDTQYF. The CDR3, as DNA: TGTGCCAGCACCAACATCACCAGCACAGATACGCAGTATTTT.

V usage is TRBV7-8 and J usage is TRBJ1-6; D is possibly TRBD1 (6 bases). The V end was cut by 5 bases, the J end by 10 bases, with 15 bases between. Germline V gene lookup returns CDR1 SGHVS and CDR2 FQNEAQ. The CDR3 has 14 residues. CDR3 region: CASSRVGANSPLHF. CDR3 DNA sequence: TGTGCCAGCAGCCGAGTGGGGGCCAACTCACCCCTCCACTTT. Variable domain in full (rest from reference TRBV7-8 and TRBJ1-6): GAGVSQSPRYKVAKRGQDVALRCDPISGHVSLFWYQQALGQGPEFLTYFQNEAQLDKSGLPSDRFFAERPEGSVSTLKIQRTQQEDSAVYLCASSRVGANSPLHFGNGTRLTVT.

In DNA, the CDR3 is TGTGCCACCAGTGACTTCTTAGGGGGCGTGGGCACTGAAGCTTTCTTT. Its translation is CATSDFLGGVGTEAFF. This chain joins TRBV24-1 and TRBJ1-1, with 7 nucleotides matching TRBD1. CDR3 length: 16 amino acids. Looked up from germline, CDR1 is KGHDR and CDR2 is SFDVKD. Germline trimming cut 4 bases from V and 4 bases from J; bases unmatched to any gene: 11.

This sequence joins TRBV9 and TRBJ1-1, with 7 bases identical to TRBD1. The CDR3 is 16 residues long. V shed 0 bases, J shed 0 bases, and the junction held 5 bases outside the gene matches. Per the germline V gene, CDR1 is SGDLS and CDR2 is YYNGEE. This CDR3 reads CASSVEAGGMNTEAFF. Here the CDR3 DNA reads TGTGCCAGCAGCGTAGAGGCAGGGGGTATGAACACTGAAGCTTTCTTT. Together with reference TRBV9 and TRBJ1-1, the CDR3 gives the full variable domain: DSGVTQTPKHLITATGQRVTLRCSPRSGDLSVYWYQQSLDQGLQFLIQYYNGEERAKGNILERFSAQQFPDLHSELNLSSLELGDSALYFCASSVEAGGMNTEAFFGQGTRLTVV.

The chain uses TRBV2 and TRBJ1-5, with a weak D call TRBD1 (5 bases). Germline lookup yields CDR1 SNHLY and CDR2 FYNNEI. Trimming removed 4 bases from V and 3 bases from J, with 13 bases in between. CDR3 length equals 15 residues. The CDR3 DNA follows: TGTGCCAGCAGTGCGCAAGGGGTCCACAATCAGCCCCAGCATTTT. This encodes CASSAQGVHNQPQHF.

The chain links TRBV30 to TRBJ1-2; tentatively, D is TRBD1 (5 bases). V was shortened by 3 bases and J by 5 bases, with 16 bases between the two germline ends. CDR3 length: 14 amino acids. Germline CDR1 is GTSNPN and CDR2 is SVGIG (reference sequence). CDR3: CAWRTPQGSYGYTF. CDR3 sequence (DNA): TGTGCCTGGAGAACCCCCCAGGGTTCTTATGGCTACACCTTC.

The genes are TRBV19 and TRBJ1-1; possible D gene TRBD1, 5 bases. With 3 bases removed from V and 4 bases from J, the gap between germline ends came to 15 bases. Per the germline V gene, CDR1 is LNHDA and CDR2 is SQIVND (reference sequence). The CDR3 is 15 residues long. CDR3 bases: TGTGCCAGTAGTATTGGGGCTGCGGGGCTCACTGAAGCTTTCTTT. Translated, it gives CASSIGAAGLTEAFF. The whole variable domain, filled in from reference TRBV19 and TRBJ1-1, reads DGGITQSPKYLFRKEGQNVTLSCEQNLNHDAMYWYRQDPGQGLRLIYYSQIVNDFQKGDIAEGYSVSREKKESFPLTVTSAQKNPTAFYLCASSIGAAGLTEAFFGQGTRLTVV.

The chain uses TRBV19 and TRBJ1-2; D ambiguous. Per the germline V gene, CDR1 is LNHDA and CDR2 is SQIVND (reference sequence). The CDR3 is 11 amino acids. Trimming pared 6 bases from V and 8 bases from J, leaving 10 bases between. CDR3 DNA: TGTGCCAGTAGAACTAAGAGGGGCTACACCTTC. Residues: CASRTKRGYTF.

This clone was observed a handful of times. The chain carries TRBV7-8 and TRBJ2-1, with 10 bases fitting TRBD2. This CDR3 has 19 amino acids. Germline values: CDR1 SGHVS, CDR2 FQNEAQ. After removal of 2 bases from V and 4 bases from J, the junction contained 14 bases not matched to a gene. DNA of the CDR3: TGTGCCAGCAGCTTATTTGTCCCGGGACTAGCGTATGATTACAATGAGCAGTTCTTC. Amino acid sequence: CASSLFVPGLAYDYNEQFF.